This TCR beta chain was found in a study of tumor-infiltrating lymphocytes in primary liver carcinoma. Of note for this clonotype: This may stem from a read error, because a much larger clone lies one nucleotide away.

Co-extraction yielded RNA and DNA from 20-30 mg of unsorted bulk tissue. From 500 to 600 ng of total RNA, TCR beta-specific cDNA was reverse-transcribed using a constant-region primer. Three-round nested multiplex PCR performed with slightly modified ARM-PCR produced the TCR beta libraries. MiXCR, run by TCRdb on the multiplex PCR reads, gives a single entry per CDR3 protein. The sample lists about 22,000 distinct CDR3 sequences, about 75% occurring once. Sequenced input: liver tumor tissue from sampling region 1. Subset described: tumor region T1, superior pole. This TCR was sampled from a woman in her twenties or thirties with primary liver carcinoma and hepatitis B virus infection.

Written as DNA, the CDR3 is TGTGCCAGCAGTTACACAAGGATGGACTCACCCCTCTACTTT. It translates to CASSYTRMDSPLYF. The genes are TRBV6-6 and TRBJ1-6, with no clear D. The CDR3 length is 14 residues. Germline V gene data show CDR1 as MNHNY and CDR2 as SVGAGI (reference sequence).